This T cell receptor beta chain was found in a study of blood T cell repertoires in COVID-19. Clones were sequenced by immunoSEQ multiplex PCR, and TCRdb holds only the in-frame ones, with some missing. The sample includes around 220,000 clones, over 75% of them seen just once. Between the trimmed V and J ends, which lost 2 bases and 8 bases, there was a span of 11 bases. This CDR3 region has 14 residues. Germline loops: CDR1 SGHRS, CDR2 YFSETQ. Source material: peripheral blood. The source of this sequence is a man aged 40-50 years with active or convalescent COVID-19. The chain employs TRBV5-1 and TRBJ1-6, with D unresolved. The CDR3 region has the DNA TGCGCCAGCAGCTTCGGCGGTTCCGATTCACCCCTCCACTTT. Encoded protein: CASSFGGSDSPLHF.